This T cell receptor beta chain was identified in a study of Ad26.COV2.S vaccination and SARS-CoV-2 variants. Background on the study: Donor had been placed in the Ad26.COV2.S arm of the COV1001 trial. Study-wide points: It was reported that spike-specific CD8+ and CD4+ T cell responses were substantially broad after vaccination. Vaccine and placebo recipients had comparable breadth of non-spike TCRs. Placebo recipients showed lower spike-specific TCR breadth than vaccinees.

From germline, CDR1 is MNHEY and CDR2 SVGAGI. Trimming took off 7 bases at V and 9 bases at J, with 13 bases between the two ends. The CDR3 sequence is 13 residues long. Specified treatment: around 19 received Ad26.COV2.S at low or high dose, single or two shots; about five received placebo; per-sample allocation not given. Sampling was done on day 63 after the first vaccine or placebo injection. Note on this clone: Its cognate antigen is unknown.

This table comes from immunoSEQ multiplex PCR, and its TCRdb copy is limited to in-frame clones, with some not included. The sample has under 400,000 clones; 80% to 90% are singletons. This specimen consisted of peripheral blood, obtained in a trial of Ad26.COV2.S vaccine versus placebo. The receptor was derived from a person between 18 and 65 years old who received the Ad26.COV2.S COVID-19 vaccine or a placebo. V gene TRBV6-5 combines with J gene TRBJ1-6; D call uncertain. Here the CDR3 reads CASNSDRRSPLHF. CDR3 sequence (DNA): TGTGCCAGCAATTCTGACCGGCGTTCACCCCTCCACTTT.